This section outlines one T cell receptor beta chain sequence together with its context. Measured with immunoSEQ multiplex PCR; TCRdb has only the in-frame clones, and not every one. This table holds 95,000 to 100,000 clones, around 89% found once. This specimen belongs to a study of control samples from healthy donors and cancer patients. V lost 3 bases to trimming and J lost 4 bases, with 10 bases between them. The V gene's germline CDR1 is MNHEY and CDR2 SVGAGI. The CDR3 is 14 residues long. The sample was blood. This receptor was identified in a man aged 30 to 39 in good health. The chain is built from TRBV6-5 and TRBJ2-1; D might be TRBD1 (6 bases). CDR3 sequence reads: CASSYTQGYNEQFF. The CDR3 DNA follows: TGTGCCAGCAGTTATACCCAGGGGTACAATGAGCAGTTCTTC.